The sequence of this T cell receptor (beta chain) was determined in a study of blood T cell repertoires in COVID-19. For the study at large: Material from acute and convalescent COVID-19 was sourced from the United States, Italy and Spain. Nucleic acid was either cDNA or gDNA, and it came from T cells, B-cell-depleted T cells, or PBMCs.

Per the germline V gene, CDR1 is SGHAT and CDR2 is FQNNGV. The CDR3 is 13 amino acids. The junction had 3 bases not matched to a gene; V was cut back by 6 bases and J by 4 bases. Source study methods: Amplification of reference gene primers provided the estimated nucleated cell counts. Profiled with immunoSEQ multiplex PCR; TCRdb holds only in-frame clones, not every one. The V and J calls and the clone size are those of that table, but D and trimming were determined from the DNA. The sample lists about 150,000 clones; around 74% were seen once. The clonotype was recovered from an elderly woman with acute or convalescent COVID-19. The J gene is TRBJ2-3, the V gene TRBV11-2; 8 positions agree with TRBD1. The sample comprised peripheral blood. CDR3 nucleotides: TGTGCCAGCAGGGAACAGGGGGCAGATACGCAGTATTTT. This gives the protein CASREQGADTQYF.